This TCR beta chain was observed in a study of CD4 and CD8 cells across lung adenocarcinoma regions. Each CDR3 protein is one row after TCRdb ran MiXCR on the PCR reads. The sample consists of about 25,000 distinct CDR3 sequences, around 56% of them appearing once. Germline values: CDR1 MNHNS, CDR2 SASEGT. The J segment lost 10 bases and the V segment lost 3 bases, leaving 8 bases of the junction unmatched. The CDR3 runs to 15 residues. As for this clonotype: A read error may explain this, as a much larger clone is one base away.

The patients had localized lung adenocarcinoma, a non-small cell subtype. The receptor was isolated from a male donor with lung adenocarcinoma. The CD4 and CD8 labels of this study may be unreliable. This chain joins TRBV6-1 and TRBJ2-1; the match to TRBD2 covers 11 bases. Sequenced sample: CD8+ T cells from the center of a lung tumor. The CDR3 DNA reads TGTGCCAGCAGTGAGGGTTATAGCGGGAGGGTCGAGCAGTTCTTC. Protein: CASSEGYSGRVEQFF.